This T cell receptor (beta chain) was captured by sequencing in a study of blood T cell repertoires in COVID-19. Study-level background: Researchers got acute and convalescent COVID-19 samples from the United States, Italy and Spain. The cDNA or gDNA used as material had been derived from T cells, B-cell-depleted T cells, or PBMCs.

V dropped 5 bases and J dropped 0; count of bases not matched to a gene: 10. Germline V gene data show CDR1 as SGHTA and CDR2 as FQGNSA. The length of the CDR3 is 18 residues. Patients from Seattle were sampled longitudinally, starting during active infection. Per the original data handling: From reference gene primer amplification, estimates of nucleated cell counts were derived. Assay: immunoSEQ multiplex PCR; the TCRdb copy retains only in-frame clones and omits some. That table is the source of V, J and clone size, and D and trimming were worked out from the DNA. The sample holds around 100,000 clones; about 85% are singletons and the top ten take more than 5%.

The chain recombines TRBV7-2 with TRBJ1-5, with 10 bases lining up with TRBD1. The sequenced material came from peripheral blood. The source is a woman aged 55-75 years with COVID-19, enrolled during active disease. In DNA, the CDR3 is TGTGCCAGCAGCCGCACCGGGACAGGGGTCTTTAGCAATCAGCCCCAGCATTTT. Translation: CASSRTGTGVFSNQPQHF.